The text below deals with one T cell receptor beta chain. Its specificity is unknown. The data derive from a study of T cells in localized non-small cell lung cancer. The V gene's germline CDR1 is SEHNR and CDR2 FQNEAQ (reference sequence). The V segment lost 5 bases and the J segment 2 bases; nucleotides outside the gene matches: 7. CDR3 size: 15 residues. Using immunoSEQ multiplex PCR, the repertoire was profiled, and TCRdb retains in-frame clones only, with some absent. The table shows tens of thousands of clones, with almost 85% occurring only once. Study-wide findings and caveats: Highest T cell clonality was seen in uninvolved adjacent lung, surpassing that measured in tumor.

The source is a female donor older than 55 with stage I lung adenocarcinoma. The chain employs TRBV7-9 and TRBJ2-7, with 9 bases lining up with TRBD1. The sample consisted of peripheral blood, taken before any cancer treatment. CDR3 nucleotides: TGTGCCAGCAGCCCAAGGACAGGGGTCCCCTACGAGCAGTACTTC. Protein product: CASSPRTGVPYEQYF.